This T cell receptor beta chain was recorded in a study of shared T cell receptors in the human thymus. Here immunoSEQ multiplex PCR was the method, and the copy in TCRdb shows in-frame clones only, minus some. The table lists under 850,000 clones, around nine tenths of them singletons. Germline-derived CDR1 and CDR2 are SGDLS and YYNGEE. The CDR3 is 14 residues long. Losses at the gene ends were 7 bases for V and 2 bases for J; bases not matched to a gene: 3. These data were also filed under a second study, of human thymus T cells. In that study: Among unrelated individuals, related research reported thymic repertoires that overlapped highly.

The sample was thymocytes. The sequence was obtained from a boy less than two years old with a congenital heart defect. This chain joins TRBV9 and TRBJ2-1; 10 bases map to TRBD2. CDR3 protein: CASSSGRAYNEQFF. The CDR3 DNA reads TGTGCCAGCTCTAGCGGGAGAGCCTACAATGAGCAGTTCTTC.